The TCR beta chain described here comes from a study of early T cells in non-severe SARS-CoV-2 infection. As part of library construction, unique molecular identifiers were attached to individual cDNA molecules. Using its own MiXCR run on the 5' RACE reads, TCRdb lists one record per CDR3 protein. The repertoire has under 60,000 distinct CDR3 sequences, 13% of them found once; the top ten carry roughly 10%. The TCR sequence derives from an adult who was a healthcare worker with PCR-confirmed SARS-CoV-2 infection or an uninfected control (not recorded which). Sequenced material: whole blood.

The CDR3 loop is CASSLGNRPGDTGELFF. As DNA, the CDR3 is TGTGCCAGCAGCTTAGGCAACAGGCCCGGGGACACCGGGGAGCTGTTTTTT. The chain has TRBV11-3 and TRBJ2-2, with D possibly called TRBD1 or TRBD2 (5 bases each). This CDR3 comprises 17 residues. V gave up 1 base and J gave up 3 bases, with 15 bases separating them. Germline CDR1 reads SGHNT; CDR2 reads YENEEA.